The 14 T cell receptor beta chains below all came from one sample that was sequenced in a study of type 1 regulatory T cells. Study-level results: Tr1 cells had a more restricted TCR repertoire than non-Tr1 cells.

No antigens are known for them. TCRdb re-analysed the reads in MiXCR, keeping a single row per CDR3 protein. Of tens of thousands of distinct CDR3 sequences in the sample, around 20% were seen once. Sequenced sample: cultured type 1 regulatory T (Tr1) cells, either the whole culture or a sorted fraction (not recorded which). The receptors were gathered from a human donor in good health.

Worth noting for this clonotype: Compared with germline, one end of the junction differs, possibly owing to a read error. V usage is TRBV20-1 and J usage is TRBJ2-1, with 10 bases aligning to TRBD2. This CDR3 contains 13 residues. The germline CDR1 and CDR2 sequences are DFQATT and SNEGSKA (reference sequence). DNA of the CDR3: TGCAGTGCTCCTAGCGGGAGCTACAATGAGCAGCTCTTC. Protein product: CSAPSGSYNEQLF.

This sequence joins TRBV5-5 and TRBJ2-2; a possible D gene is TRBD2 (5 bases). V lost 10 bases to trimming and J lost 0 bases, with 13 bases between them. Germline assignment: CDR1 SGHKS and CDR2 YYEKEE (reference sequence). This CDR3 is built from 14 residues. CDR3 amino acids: CAAREGPNTGELFF. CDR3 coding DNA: TGTGCCGCCCGGGAAGGGCCGAACACCGGGGAGCTGTTTTTT.

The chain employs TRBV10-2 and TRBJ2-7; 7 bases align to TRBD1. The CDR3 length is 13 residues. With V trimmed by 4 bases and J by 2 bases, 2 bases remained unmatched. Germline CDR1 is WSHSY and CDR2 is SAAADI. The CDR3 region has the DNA TGCGCCAGCAGTGGACAGGGCCCCTACGAGCAGTACTTC. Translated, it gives CASSGQGPYEQYF.

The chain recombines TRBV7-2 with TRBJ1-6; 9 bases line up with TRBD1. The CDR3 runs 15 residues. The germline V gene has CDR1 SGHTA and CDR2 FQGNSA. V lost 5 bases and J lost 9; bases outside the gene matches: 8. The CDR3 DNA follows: TGTGCCAGCAGCCAAACCGGGACAGGGTCTTCACCCCTCCACTTT. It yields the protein CASSQTGTGSSPLHF.

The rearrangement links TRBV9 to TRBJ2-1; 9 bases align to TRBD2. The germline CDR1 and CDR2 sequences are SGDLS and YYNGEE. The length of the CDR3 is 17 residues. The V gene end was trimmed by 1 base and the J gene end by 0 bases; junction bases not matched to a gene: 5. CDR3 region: CASSVTDSGSSYNEQFF. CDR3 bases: TGTGCCAGCAGCGTAACCGATAGCGGGAGCTCCTACAATGAGCAGTTCTTC.

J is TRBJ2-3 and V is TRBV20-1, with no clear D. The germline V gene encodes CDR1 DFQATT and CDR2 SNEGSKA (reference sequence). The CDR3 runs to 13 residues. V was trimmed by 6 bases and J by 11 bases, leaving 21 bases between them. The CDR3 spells CSAPILLDVQQYF. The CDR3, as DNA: TGCAGTGCCCCGATCCTACTTGACGTACAGCAGTATTTT.

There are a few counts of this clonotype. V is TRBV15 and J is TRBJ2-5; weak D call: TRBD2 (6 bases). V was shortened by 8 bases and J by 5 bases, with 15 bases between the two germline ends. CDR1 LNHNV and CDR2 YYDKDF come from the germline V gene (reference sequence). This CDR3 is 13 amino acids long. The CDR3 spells CATEQSGGETQYF. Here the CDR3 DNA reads TGTGCCACCGAACAATCTGGAGGGGAGACCCAGTACTTC.

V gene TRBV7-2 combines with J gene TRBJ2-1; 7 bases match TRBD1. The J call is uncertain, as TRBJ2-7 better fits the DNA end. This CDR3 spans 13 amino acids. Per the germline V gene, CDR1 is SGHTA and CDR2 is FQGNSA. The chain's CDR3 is CASSLGTVYEQYF. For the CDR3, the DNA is TGTGCCAGCAGCCTCGGGACAGTCTACGAGCAGTACTTC.

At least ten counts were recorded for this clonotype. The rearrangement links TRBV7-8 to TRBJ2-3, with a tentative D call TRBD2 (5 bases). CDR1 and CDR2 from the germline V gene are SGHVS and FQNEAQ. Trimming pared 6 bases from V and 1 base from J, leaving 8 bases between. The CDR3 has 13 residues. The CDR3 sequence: CASREAGTDTQYF. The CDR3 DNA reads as TGTGCCAGCAGGGAAGCGGGCACAGATACGCAGTATTTT.

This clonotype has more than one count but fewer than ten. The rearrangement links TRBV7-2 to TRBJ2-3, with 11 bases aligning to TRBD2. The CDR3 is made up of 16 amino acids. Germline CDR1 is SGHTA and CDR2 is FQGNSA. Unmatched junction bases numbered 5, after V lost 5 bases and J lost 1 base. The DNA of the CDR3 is TGTGCCAGCAGCACCCGACTAGCGGGACGCACAGATACGCAGTATTTT. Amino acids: CASSTRLAGRTDTQYF.

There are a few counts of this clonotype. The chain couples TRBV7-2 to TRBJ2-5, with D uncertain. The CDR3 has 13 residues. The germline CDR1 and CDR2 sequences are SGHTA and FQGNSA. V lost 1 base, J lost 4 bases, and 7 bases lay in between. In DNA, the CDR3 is TGTGCCAGCAGCTTAGTTCGTGCAGAGACCCAGTACTTC. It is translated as CASSLVRAETQYF.

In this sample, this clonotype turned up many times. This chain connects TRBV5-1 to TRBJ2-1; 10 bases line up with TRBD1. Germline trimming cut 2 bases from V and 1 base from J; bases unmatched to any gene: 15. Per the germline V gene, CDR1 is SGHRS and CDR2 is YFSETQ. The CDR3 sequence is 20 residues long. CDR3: CASSFPPGQGTSKSYNEQFF. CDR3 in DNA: TGCGCCAGCAGCTTCCCGCCGGGACAGGGGACCTCCAAGTCCTACAATGAGCAGTTCTTC. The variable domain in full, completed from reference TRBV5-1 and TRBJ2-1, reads KAGVTQTPRYLIKTRGQQVTLSCSPISGHRSVSWYQQTPGQGLQFLFEYFSETQRNKGNFPGRFSGRQFSNSRSEMNVSTLELGDSALYLCASSFPPGQGTSKSYNEQFFGPGTRLTVL.

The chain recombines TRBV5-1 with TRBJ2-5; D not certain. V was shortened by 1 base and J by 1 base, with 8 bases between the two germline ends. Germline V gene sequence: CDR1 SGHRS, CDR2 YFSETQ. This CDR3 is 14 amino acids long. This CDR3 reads CASSLFLFQETQYF. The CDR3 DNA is TGCGCCAGCAGCTTGTTTCTGTTCCAAGAGACCCAGTACTTC.

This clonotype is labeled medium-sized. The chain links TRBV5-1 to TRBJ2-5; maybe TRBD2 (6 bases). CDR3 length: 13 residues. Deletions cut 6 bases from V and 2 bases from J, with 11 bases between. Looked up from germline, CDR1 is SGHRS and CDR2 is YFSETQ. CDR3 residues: CASIGSSQETQYF. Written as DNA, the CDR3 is TGCGCCAGCATCGGGAGTTCACAAGAGACCCAGTACTTC.